What follows are 4 T cell receptor beta chains derived from one specimen sequenced in a study of T cells after posttransplantation cyclophosphamide. A marrow graft followed busulfan-fludarabine conditioning, with cyclophosphamide on days +3 and +4. Sequencing used immunoSEQ multiplex PCR; TCRdb keeps in-frame clones, though not all of them. The sample holds 20,000 to 25,000 clones, and no clone turns up only once. The specimen comprised PBMCs, sampled after allogeneic stem cell transplant with posttransplant cyclophosphamide. The receptors were gathered from a young adult male patient who received an allogeneic stem cell transplant from a related donor, was CMV-positive, and had no GVHD. A subset of T cells may come from the graft donor.

There are a few counts of this clone. This chain uses TRBV6-5 with TRBJ1-6; no reliable D call. The CDR3 contains 14 residues. Trimming took off 2 bases at V and 7 bases at J, with 9 bases between the two ends. CDR1 is MNHEY, CDR2 SVGAGI, per germline. The CDR3: CASSYGASNSPLHF. The CDR3 DNA reads as TGTGCCAGCAGTTACGGAGCTTCCAATTCACCCCTCCACTTT.

This clone was observed at least ten times. V usage is TRBV18 and J usage is TRBJ1-1; 11 bases are shared with TRBD1. Looked up from germline, CDR1 is KGHSH and CDR2 is LQKENI. This CDR3 spans 13 amino acids. V was clipped by 5 bases and J by 6 bases; unmatched bases: 2. CDR3 sequence (DNA): TGTGCCAGCTCAGGACAGGGGGCGGCTGAAGCTTTCTTT. Its protein product is CASSGQGAAEAFF.

This clone was recorded many times. This chain joins TRBV6-6 and TRBJ2-1; 8 bases are a match to TRBD1. This CDR3 is 13 amino acids long. CDR1 and CDR2 from the germline V gene are MNHNY and SVGAGI (reference sequence). After removal of 1 base from V and 9 bases from J, the junction contained 2 bases not matched to a gene. The CDR3, as DNA: TGTGCCAGCAGTTACTGGGGGACAGGTGAGCAGTTCTTC. Amino acids: CASSYWGTGEQFF.

This clone occurred many times. The V call is TRBV5-4, the J call TRBJ2-1; the match to TRBD2 covers 9 bases. The germline gives CDR1 SGHNT, CDR2 YYREEE (reference sequence). Trimming cost V 0 bases and J 8 bases; bases outside gene matches: 12. The CDR3 length is 17 residues. The CDR3, as DNA: TGTGCCAGCAGCTTGGGGGGGGGACTAGCAGGGTCTCATGAGCAGTTCTTC. Its protein product is CASSLGGGLAGSHEQFF.